This T cell receptor beta chain was recovered during a study of shared clonotypes between healthy human individuals. Study-wide background: Per donor, CD8 memory used one plate, CD8 naive used two, CD4 memory used three and CD4 naive used three. Study-level points and caveats: When naive CD4 clonotypes were compared across a handful of donors, around 5% were shared. Naive subsets usually exceeded memory subsets in estimated richness.

The assay was immunoSEQ multiplex PCR, and TCRdb's table has in-frame clones only and misses some. The repertoire has millions of clones, 95% of them found once; the top ten carry roughly 0.13%. V lost 4 bases to trimming and J lost 3 bases, with 13 bases between them. The CDR3 has 14 residues. Germline lookup yields CDR1 SGHNT and CDR2 YYREEE (reference sequence). As for this clone: Antigen: not known.

The sequence derives from a man between 18 and 29 years old in good health. Input material: naive CD4+ T cells sorted from blood. Regarding subset: CD45RA+ positively selected. The V gene is TRBV5-4, the J gene TRBJ2-5; tentative D call: TRBD1 (6 bases). The CDR3 here is CASSTLGGEETQYF. The CDR3 nucleotides read TGTGCCAGCAGCACCCTAGGGGGAGAAGAGACCCAGTACTTC.